This passage covers 3 T cell receptor beta chains from one sample sequenced in a study of beta chain features in type 1 diabetes. As every portion of the isolated RNA was reverse transcribed, the sequencing read expressed TCRB transcripts. The protocol was immunoSEQ multiplex PCR, while the TCRdb copy is restricted to in-frame clones and leaves out a portion. The data hold approximately 330,000 clones, with approximately 10% observed a single time. The sequencing sample was made of naive CD4+ T cells from blood. Receptor source: a woman aged 25 to 39 in good health.

This clone has only a few counts. The rearrangement uses TRBV18 and TRBJ2-1, with D possibly being TRBD2 (5 bases). The CDR3 is made up of 13 amino acids. Germline CDR1 KGHSH, CDR2 LQKENI. V was cut by 1 base and J by 12 bases, with 13 bases left in between. The CDR3 sequence is CASSPREQKGQFF. In DNA, the CDR3 is TGTGCCAGCTCACCACGGGAGCAAAAAGGGCAGTTCTTC.

This clone occurred a few times. This chain links TRBV27 with TRBJ2-6, with D possibly matching TRBD2 (5 bases). Germline V gene sequence: CDR1 MNHEY, CDR2 SMNVEV (reference sequence). The CDR3 is 18 residues long. The V and J ends lost 6 bases and 1 base respectively, with 19 bases between them. CDR3 sequence: CASSLRRPRGSGANVLTF. The CDR3 DNA reads TGTGCCAGCAGCCTCCGCCGGCCCCGGGGTTCTGGGGCCAACGTCCTGACTTTC.

There are a few counts of this clone. The chain carries TRBV7-9 and TRBJ1-2; weak D call: TRBD1 (5 bases). Trimming left V 1 base short and J 2 bases short, with 14 bases between. The germline gives CDR1 SEHNR, CDR2 FQNEAQ (reference sequence). The CDR3 has 16 residues. CDR3 protein: CASSLDPPRQNYGYTF. The CDR3 nucleotides are TGTGCCAGCAGCTTAGACCCTCCACGACAGAACTATGGCTACACCTTC.